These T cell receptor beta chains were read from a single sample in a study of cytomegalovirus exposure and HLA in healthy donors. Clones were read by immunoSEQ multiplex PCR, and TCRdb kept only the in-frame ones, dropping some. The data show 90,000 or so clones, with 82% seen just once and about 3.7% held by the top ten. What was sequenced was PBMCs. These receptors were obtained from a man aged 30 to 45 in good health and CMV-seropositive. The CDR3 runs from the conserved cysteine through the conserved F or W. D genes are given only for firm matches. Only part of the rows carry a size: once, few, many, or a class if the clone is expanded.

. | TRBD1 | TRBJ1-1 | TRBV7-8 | TGTGCCAGCAGCTCGAGGGGGCGCGGCACTGAAGCTTTCTTT | CASSSRGRGTEAFF
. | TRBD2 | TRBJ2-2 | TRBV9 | TGTGCCAGCAGCGTCGCACCAAGCGGGAGAGGCACCGGGGAGCTGTTTTTT | CASSVAPSGRGTGELFF
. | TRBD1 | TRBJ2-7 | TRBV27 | TGTGCCAGCGCCCAGGGGGTACGCTCCTACGAGCAGTACTTC | CASAQGVRSYEQYF
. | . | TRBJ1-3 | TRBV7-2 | TGTGCCAGCAGCTTAGGAGCAGGGGTAGGAGGAAACACCATATATTTT | CASSLGAGVGGNTIYF
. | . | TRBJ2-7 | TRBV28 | TGTGCCAGCAGTTTTGCCAGGGGGGTCGAGCAGTACTTC | CASSFARGVEQYF
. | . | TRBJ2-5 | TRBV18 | TGTGCCAGCTCACCTAAGGGGGAGACCCAGTACTTC | CASSPKGETQYF
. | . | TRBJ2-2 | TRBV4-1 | TGCGCCAGCAGCCAAGATCCGTCCGGGGAGCTGTTTTTT | CASSQDPSGELFF
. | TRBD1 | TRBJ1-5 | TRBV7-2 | TGTGCCAGCAGCCCTTCTCAGGGGGATCAGCCCCAGCATTTT | CASSPSQGDQPQHF
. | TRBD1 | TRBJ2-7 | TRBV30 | TGTGCCTGGAGTGTACAGGGGTCACACTACGAGCAGTACTTC | CAWSVQGSHYEQYF
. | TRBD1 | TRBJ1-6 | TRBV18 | TGTGCCAGCTCACCATCAGGGGGCGATTCACCCCTCCACTTT | CASSPSGGDSPLHF
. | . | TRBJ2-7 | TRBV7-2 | TGTGCCAGCAGCCCTTGGGGGGGCCAAATCTACGAGCAGTACTTC | CASSPWGGQIYEQYF
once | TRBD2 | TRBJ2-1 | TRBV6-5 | TGTGCCAGCAGTCCACTAGAGCGGGAGGGCAATGAGCAGTTCTTC | CASSPLEREGNEQFF
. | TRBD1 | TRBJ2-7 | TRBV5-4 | TGTGCCAGCAGCTTGGACGGACAGGTTAGCTACGAGCAGTACTTC | CASSLDGQVSYEQYF
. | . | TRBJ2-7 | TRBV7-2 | TGTGCCAGCAGCCCCGCGGGGATGGGAGGCTACGAGCAGTACTTC | CASSPAGMGGYEQYF
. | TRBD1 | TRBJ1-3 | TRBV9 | TGTGCCAGCAGCGCGGCTTGGACAGGGTCCTCTGGAAACACCATATATTTT | CASSAAWTGSSGNTIYF
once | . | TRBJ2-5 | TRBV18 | TGTGCCAGCTCACCAAATCGAGAGACCCAGTACTTC | CASSPNRETQYF
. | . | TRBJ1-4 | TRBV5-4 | TGTGCCAGCAGCACGGGTGAGACTAATGAAAAACTGTTTTTT | CASSTGETNEKLFF
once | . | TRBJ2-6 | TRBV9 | TGTGCCAGCAGCGTACTGGGGGGAGGCTCTGGGGCCAACGTCCTGACTTTC | CASSVLGGGSGANVLTF
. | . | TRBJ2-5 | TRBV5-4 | TGTGCCAGCAGCTTTAGACAACAAGAGACCCAGTACTTC | CASSFRQQETQYF
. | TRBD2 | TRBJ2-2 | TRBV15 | TGTGCCACCAGCAGAGGTGGGACTAGCGGGACCCGTTCCGCCGGGGAGCTGTTTTTT | CATSRGGTSGTRSAGELFF